A selection of T cell receptor beta chains follows, all from one sample in a study of OX40 agonist ivuxolimab in advanced cancers. Only in-frame clones appear in the TCRdb table, and some are missing; sequencing was by immunoSEQ multiplex PCR. This table holds about 26,000 clones, roughly three quarters found once. The sample was CD4+ or CD8+ T cells sorted from blood, taken in a trial of the OX40 agonist ivuxolimab. These receptors came from an adult with an advanced solid tumor such as melanoma, head and neck, liver or kidney cancer. Both conserved end residues are part of each CDR3. Fields, in order: V gene, D gene, clone size, J gene, CDR3 protein, CDR3 DNA. D genes are given only for firm matches. A clone size is listed for some rows: how often the clone was seen (once, few, many), or a class if it is expanded.

V: TRBV5-1
D: TRBD1
size: NA
J: TRBJ1-5
CDR3: CASSLGQGAGNQPQHF
DNA: TGCGCCAGCAGCCTAGGACAGGGGGCTGGTAATCAGCCCCAGCATTTT

V: TRBV7-2
D: NA
size: NA
J: TRBJ2-1
CDR3: CASGAGANNEQFF
DNA: TGTGCCAGCGGGGCGGGGGCCAACAATGAGCAGTTCTTC

V: TRBV6-1
D: TRBD1
size: NA
J: TRBJ2-5
CDR3: CASSEASAGGGETQYF
DNA: TGTGCCAGCAGTGAAGCGTCAGCAGGGGGCGGAGAGACCCAGTACTTC

V: TRBV5-1
D: NA
size: NA
J: TRBJ1-6
CDR3: CASSLQGDNSPLHF
DNA: TGCGCCAGCAGCCTACAGGGAGATAATTCACCCCTCCACTTT

V: TRBV7-9
D: NA
size: NA
J: TRBJ2-5
CDR3: CASSLQGPYLETQYF
DNA: TGTGCCAGCAGCTTACAGGGACCCTATCTGGAGACCCAGTACTTC

V: TRBV9
D: NA
size: NA
J: TRBJ2-7
CDR3: CASSVEVGPSYEQYF
DNA: TGTGCCAGCAGCGTAGAAGTGGGGCCCTCCTACGAGCAGTACTTC

V: TRBV6-5
D: TRBD2
size: NA
J: TRBJ2-7
CDR3: CASSYGGGTSYEQYF
DNA: TGTGCCAGCAGTTACGGCGGGGGGACGTCCTACGAGCAGTACTTC

V: TRBV5-4
D: NA
size: NA
J: TRBJ1-1
CDR3: CASSLGLRDLGGLSTEAFF
DNA: TGTGCCAGCAGCTTGGGGCTCCGGGACCTAGGGGGGCTGAGCACTGAAGCTTTCTTT

V: TRBV7-7
D: NA
size: NA
J: TRBJ2-5
CDR3: CATGGAGETQYF
DNA: TGTGCAACTGGGGGGGCCGGAGAGACCCAGTACTTC

V: TRBV5-1
D: TRBD2
size: NA
J: TRBJ2-7
CDR3: CASTLSGGTSYEQYF
DNA: TGCGCCAGCACCCTTAGCGGGGGGACCTCCTACGAGCAGTACTTC

V: TRBV5-1
D: NA
size: NA
J: TRBJ1-2
CDR3: CASRFGQEVNYGYTF
DNA: TGCGCCAGCAGGTTCGGGCAGGAGGTTAACTATGGCTACACCTTC

V: TRBV14
D: NA
size: once
J: TRBJ1-1
CDR3: CASSQGAGAKAFF
DNA: TGTGCCAGCAGCCAAGGGGCGGGGGCAAAAGCTTTCTTT

V: TRBV6-1
D: TRBD1
size: NA
J: TRBJ2-3
CDR3: CASSETGISTDTQYF
DNA: TGTGCCAGCAGTGAGACAGGGATAAGCACAGATACGCAGTATTTT

V: TRBV27
D: NA
size: NA
J: TRBJ1-1
CDR3: CASSLSRQINTEAFF
DNA: TGTGCCAGCAGTTTATCGAGGCAAATAAACACTGAAGCTTTCTTT

V: TRBV12-5
D: NA
size: few
J: TRBJ1-6
CDR3: CASGLVENSPLHF
DNA: TGTGCTAGTGGTTTGGTAGAAAATTCACCCCTCCACTTT

V: TRBV6-4
D: NA
size: NA
J: TRBJ1-4
CDR3: CASSPGSGFNEKLFF
DNA: TGTGCCAGCTCTCCCGGCTCAGGCTTTAATGAAAAACTGTTTTTT

V: TRBV30
D: NA
size: NA
J: TRBJ1-1
CDR3: CAWARGMNTEAFF
DNA: TGTGCCTGGGCTCGCGGGATGAACACTGAAGCTTTCTTT